The T cell receptor (beta chain) under discussion was sequenced for a study of T cell changes during pregnancy in multiple sclerosis. Sequenced by immunoSEQ multiplex PCR; TCRdb stores in-frame clones only, minus some. The data hold under 85,000 clones, with about nine tenths observed a single time. The receptor was isolated from a female donor in good health, enrolled as a control in a pregnancy study. The source was peripheral blood, collected after pregnancy.

The CDR3, as DNA: TGTGCCAGCAGCTTAGGGACTAGCGGGGCCTCCTACAATGAGCAGTTCTTC. Translating gives CASSLGTSGASYNEQFF. The V and J genes are TRBV7-2 and TRBJ2-1, with 12 bases matching TRBD2. Germline CDR1 and CDR2: SGHTA and FQGNSA. V gave up 1 base and J gave up 0 bases; unmatched junction bases: 1. This CDR3 region has 17 residues.